The rows below give T cell receptor beta chains drawn from one sample of a study of T cell responses to AZD1222 COVID-19 vaccine. Data came from immunoSEQ multiplex PCR; TCRdb stores just in-frame clones and leaves some out. The sample lists 65,000 to 90,000 clones; around 90% were seen once. Sequenced here: peripheral blood, sampled 28 days after the second AZD1222 dose. The receptors originated from an adult who received the AZD1222 COVID-19 vaccine. Both conserved end residues are part of each CDR3. The D gene is left open where the match is weak. Only part of the rows carry a size: once, few, many, or a class if the clone is expanded.

CDR3 DNA | CDR3 protein | clone size | J gene | V gene | D gene | CDR3 length
TGCGCCAGCAGGGACGCTAACCCCCCATCGGACAATGAGCAGTTCTTC | CASRDANPPSDNEQFF | once | TRBJ2-1 | TRBV10-2 | - | 16
TGTGCCAGTAGTAGATTGACAGGGTCCCAAGAGACCCAGTACTTC | CASSRLTGSQETQYF | - | TRBJ2-5 | TRBV19 | TRBD1 | 15
TGTGCCAGCAGCTTAATCTCGGATTCACCCCTCCACTTT | CASSLISDSPLHF | - | TRBJ1-6 | TRBV7-9 | - | 13
TGCGCCAGCAGCCAAGAAAGAAGTAGCGGGAGTGCCGGGGAGCTGTTTTTT | CASSQERSSGSAGELFF | - | TRBJ2-2 | TRBV4-3 | TRBD2 | 17
TGTGCCAGCAGCTTAGGCGGGCTAGCGGCGACCTACAATGAGCAGTTCTTC | CASSLGGLAATYNEQFF | - | TRBJ2-1 | TRBV11-3 | TRBD2 | 17
TGTGCCAGCAGCTTGGAGGCTGGGGGGACCAATGAGCAGTTCTTC | CASSLEAGGTNEQFF | - | TRBJ2-1 | TRBV5-4 | - | 15
TGCGCCAGCAGCTTGGTATCCCCTGGCCTTAATGAGCAGTTCTTC | CASSLVSPGLNEQFF | - | TRBJ2-1 | TRBV5-1 | - | 15
TGTGCCAGCAGCGCCACTAGCGGGAATTACAATGAGCAGTTCTTC | CASSATSGNYNEQFF | - | TRBJ2-1 | TRBV11-1 | TRBD2 | 15
TGTGCCAGCAGTCCAGCCCCCCTTCGGGCCGCTGAAGGCTACACCTTC | CASSPAPLRAAEGYTF | - | TRBJ1-2 | TRBV7-6 | - | 16
TGTGCCAGCTCACCACCGGCCAGCTATAGGAACACCGGGGAGCTGTTTTTT | CASSPPASYRNTGELFF | - | TRBJ2-2 | TRBV18 | - | 17
TGCGCCAGCAGCCGGGGGACCGGGACTAGCGATTATGAGCAGTTCTTC | CASSRGTGTSDYEQFF | - | TRBJ2-1 | TRBV5-1 | TRBD2 | 16
TGTGCCAGCAGTGAATCAGAGGGGGTAAACTATGGCTACACCTTC | CASSESEGVNYGYTF | - | TRBJ1-2 | TRBV6-1 | - | 15
TGTGCCAGCAGCCAACATAGCGGGCCTAGAAACACCATATATTTT | CASSQHSGPRNTIYF | - | TRBJ1-3 | TRBV5-6 | - | 15
TGTGCCAGCAGTTCCACCACTCAGGGAGATACGCAGTATTTT | CASSSTTQGDTQYF | - | TRBJ2-3 | TRBV6-4 | - | 14
TGTGCCAGCAGCGTAGAAAGTGCCCCGGGGGAGACCCTCCACTTT | CASSVESAPGETLHF | once | TRBJ1-6 | TRBV9 | - | 15